This T cell receptor (beta chain) appears in the sequencing data of a study of cytomegalovirus exposure and HLA in healthy donors. Study results and caveats: Because they were indistinguishable, some V segments, including TRBV6-2 and TRBV6-3, were excluded.

This CDR3 comprises 19 residues. The germline V gene has CDR1 SGHRS and CDR2 YFSETQ. V shed 0 bases and J shed 0 bases, with 20 bases lying between them. On this clone itself: What it recognizes is unknown.

PCR involved 60 Vbeta and 13 Jbeta primers. Data came from immunoSEQ multiplex PCR; TCRdb stores just in-frame clones and leaves some out. The sample yields around 150,000 clones, around 80% seen once. Sequencing was performed on PBMCs. The chain employs TRBV5-1 and TRBJ2-3, with D possibly matching TRBD2 (6 bases). This TCR derives from a female donor in good health and CMV-seropositive. The CDR3 nucleotides are TGCGCCAGCAGCTTGGCCGCGGGACGGGCGGGATCTAGCACAGATACGCAGTATTTT. This translates into CASSLAAGRAGSSTDTQYF.